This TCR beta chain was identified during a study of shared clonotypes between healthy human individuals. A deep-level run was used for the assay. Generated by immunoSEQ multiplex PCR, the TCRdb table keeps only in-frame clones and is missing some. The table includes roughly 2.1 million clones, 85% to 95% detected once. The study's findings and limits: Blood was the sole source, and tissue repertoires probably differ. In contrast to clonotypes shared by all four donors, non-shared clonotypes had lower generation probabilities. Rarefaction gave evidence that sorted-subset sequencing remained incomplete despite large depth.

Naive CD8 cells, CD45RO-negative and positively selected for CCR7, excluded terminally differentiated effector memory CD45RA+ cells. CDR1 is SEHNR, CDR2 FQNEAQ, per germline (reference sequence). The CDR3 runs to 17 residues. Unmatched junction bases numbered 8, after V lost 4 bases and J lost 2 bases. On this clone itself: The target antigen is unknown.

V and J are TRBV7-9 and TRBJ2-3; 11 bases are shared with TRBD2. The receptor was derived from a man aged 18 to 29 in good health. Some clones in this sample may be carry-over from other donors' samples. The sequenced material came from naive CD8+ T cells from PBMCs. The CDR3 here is CASSSIQLAGDTDTQYF. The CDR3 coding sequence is TGTGCCAGCAGCTCGATACAACTAGCGGGAGACACAGATACGCAGTATTTT.